Listed below are T cell receptor beta chains from one sample, sequenced in a study of blood T cell repertoires in COVID-19. Profiled with immunoSEQ multiplex PCR; TCRdb holds only in-frame clones, not every one. The table lists around 300,000 clones, 75% to 90% of them singletons, with about 2.5% in the top ten. The sequenced sample consisted of PBMCs or T cells enriched from blood (not recorded which). The origin of the receptors is a woman between 50 and 59 years old who had recovered from COVID-19. Both conserved end residues are part of each CDR3. A D gene is named only where the DNA matches it firmly. Part of the rows lack a size; the others show once, few, many or a class for expanded clones.

abundance: -
v_gene: TRBV11-2
len: 16
j_gene: TRBJ2-7
d_gene: TRBD2
CDR3nt: TGTGCCAGCAGCTTAGAAGTAGCGGGGGGCTCCTACGAGCAGTACTTC
CDR3aa: CASSLEVAGGSYEQYF

abundance: few
v_gene: TRBV19
len: 15
j_gene: TRBJ1-1
d_gene: -
CDR3nt: TGTGCCAGTAGGATGATCCGGGACTGGGACACTGAAGCTTTCTTT
CDR3aa: CASRMIRDWDTEAFF

abundance: -
v_gene: TRBV7-3
len: 14
j_gene: TRBJ2-1
d_gene: TRBD1
CDR3nt: TGTGCCAGCAGCTTAAACCCCAGGGGGAATGAGCAGTTCTTC
CDR3aa: CASSLNPRGNEQFF

abundance: once
v_gene: TRBV2
len: 14
j_gene: TRBJ2-7
d_gene: TRBD2
CDR3nt: TGTGCCAGCAGTAGGACTAGGGGATCGGACGAGCAGTACTTC
CDR3aa: CASSRTRGSDEQYF

abundance: -
v_gene: TRBV14
len: 15
j_gene: TRBJ2-4
d_gene: -
CDR3nt: TGTGCCAGCAGCCAAGGTTACGCAGGAAGAAACATTCAGTACTTC
CDR3aa: CASSQGYAGRNIQYF

abundance: -
v_gene: TRBV24-1
len: 18
j_gene: TRBJ1-5
d_gene: TRBD1
CDR3nt: TGTGCCACCAGTGACCTCCGAGACAGGGATGTTAGCAATCAGCCCCAGCATTTT
CDR3aa: CATSDLRDRDVSNQPQHF

abundance: -
v_gene: TRBV6-2/TRBV6-3
len: 16
j_gene: TRBJ1-5
d_gene: TRBD1
CDR3nt: TGTGCCAGCAGTCGCTCTGACAGGGGGGCCCATCAGCCCCAGCATTTT
CDR3aa: CASSRSDRGAHQPQHF

abundance: -
v_gene: TRBV18
len: 17
j_gene: TRBJ1-1
d_gene: TRBD1
CDR3nt: TGTGCCAGCTCAGCCTCAACCCACAGGGGTATGAACACTGAAGCTTTCTTT
CDR3aa: CASSASTHRGMNTEAFF

abundance: -
v_gene: TRBV6-2/TRBV6-3
len: 14
j_gene: TRBJ2-7
d_gene: -
CDR3nt: TGTGCCAGCAGTGACTATTCCGGCTCCTACGAGCAGTACTTC
CDR3aa: CASSDYSGSYEQYF

abundance: -
v_gene: TRBV12-3/TRBV12-4
len: 13
j_gene: TRBJ1-3
d_gene: -
CDR3nt: TGTGCCAGCAGTTTAGCGCAGGGAAACACCATATATTTT
CDR3aa: CASSLAQGNTIYF

abundance: -
v_gene: TRBV10-1
len: 11
j_gene: TRBJ2-1
d_gene: -
CDR3nt: TGCGCCAGCAGTCGGGAAAACGAGCAGTTCTTC
CDR3aa: CASSRENEQFF